This T cell receptor (beta chain) was profiled in a study of blood T cell repertoires in COVID-19. Across the whole study: Samples taken during acute and convalescent COVID-19 were collected in the United States, Italy and Spain. From T cells, B-cell-depleted T cells, or PBMCs came the material, which was cDNA or gDNA.

Germline V gives CDR1 LGHDT, CDR2 YNNKEL (reference sequence). CDR3 length: 14 amino acids. The ends were cut back, 4 bases at V and 8 bases at J, with 12 bases in the middle. In the source study's methods: From reference gene primer amplification, estimates of nucleated cell counts were derived. Sequencing used immunoSEQ multiplex PCR; TCRdb keeps in-frame clones, though not all of them. That table gives V, J and clone size, and the DNA gave D and trimming. The repertoire includes approximately 250,000 clones, around nine tenths of them detected once, and around 8.8% sits in the top ten. Sequenced: peripheral blood. This sequence joins TRBV3-1 (or the pseudogene TRBV3-2) and TRBJ1-6; D might be TRBD1 (6 bases). The clonotype originates from a man aged 40-49 years with active or convalescent COVID-19. The DNA for the CDR3 is TGTGCCAGCAGCCGATTAGGGGGGGATTCACCCCTCCACTTT. Its protein product is CASSRLGGDSPLHF.